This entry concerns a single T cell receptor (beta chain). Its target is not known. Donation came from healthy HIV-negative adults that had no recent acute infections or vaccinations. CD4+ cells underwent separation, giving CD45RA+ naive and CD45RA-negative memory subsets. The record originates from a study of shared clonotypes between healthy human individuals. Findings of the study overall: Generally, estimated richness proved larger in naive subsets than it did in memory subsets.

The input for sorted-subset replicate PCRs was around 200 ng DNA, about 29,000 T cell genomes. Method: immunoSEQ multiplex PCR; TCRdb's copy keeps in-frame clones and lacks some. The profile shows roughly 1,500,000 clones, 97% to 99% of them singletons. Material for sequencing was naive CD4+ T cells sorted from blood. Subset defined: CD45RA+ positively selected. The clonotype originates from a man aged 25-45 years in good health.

CDR3 sequence reads: CASSPTGTGTGELFF. Here the CDR3 DNA reads TGTGCCAGCAGCCCGACAGGGACGGGCACCGGGGAGCTGTTTTTT. The chain employs TRBV9 and TRBJ2-2, with TRBD1 matching over 7 bases. CDR1 SGDLS and CDR2 YYNGEE come from the germline V gene. J gave up 4 bases and V 4 bases, and 7 bases lay outside the gene matches. The CDR3 is 15 residues long.